A single sample is the source of the 27 T cell receptor beta chains below, sequenced in a study of CD8+ T cells in alopecia areata (dated 2018 in TCRdb). Libraries were built with the immunoSEQ multiplex PCR assay. RNA was extracted from all samples and reverse transcribed into cDNA as template for TCR sequencing. TCRdb took this table from immuneACCESS and kept in-frame rearrangements with V and J called. Such tables lack part of the clones; where checked against another copy, unresolved V genes explain under half of the gap, and the rest is unexplained. The sample table holds approximately 200,000 clones, of which more than 55% were seen once. About 3.5% of the sample comes from the top ten. According to the study, the label for this sample's time point signals: more than 3 weeks on oral tofacitinib. Per the publication, the treatment or condition label means: oral pan-JAK inhibitor, 5-10 mg twice daily.

The sequencing used CD4+ T cells sorted from blood, collected at week 4, from a patient treated with tofacitinib. The receptors here all came from a human donor with alopecia areata.

This clone was seen more than once but under ten times. The J gene is TRBJ2-7, the V gene TRBV28; no clear D. Germline lookup yields CDR1 MDHEN and CDR2 SYDVKM. V lost 8 bases, J lost 0 bases, and 11 bases lay in between. There are 13 residues in the CDR3. CDR3 DNA sequence: TGTGCCAGCGGGGTACCCCTCTCCTACGAGCAGTACTTC. Its protein is CASGVPLSYEQYF.

The J gene is TRBJ1-2, the V gene TRBV29-1; TRBD1 agrees at 8 bases. The V segment lost 6 bases and the J segment 5 bases; nucleotides outside the gene matches: 20. Germline values: CDR1 SQVTM, CDR2 ANQGSEA. The CDR3 sequence is 17 residues long. The CDR3 DNA follows: TGCAGCGTCGGGTCCCGGTTGGGACAGGAGTTGGGGTATGGCTACACCTTC. It translates to CSVGSRLGQELGYGYTF.

This rearrangement joins TRBV5-1 to TRBJ1-1; D is unresolved. Trimming removed 1 base from V and 2 bases from J, with 6 bases in between. Germline CDR1 and CDR2: SGHRS and YFSETQ. This CDR3 spans 13 amino acids. The CDR3 reads CASSLNDNTEAFF. CDR3 DNA: TGCGCCAGCAGCTTGAATGATAACACTGAAGCTTTCTTT.

The chain carries TRBV19 and TRBJ2-3; TRBD2 aligns across 9 bases. The CDR3 totals 16 residues. V was clipped by 7 bases and J by 0 bases; unmatched bases: 8. CDR1 LNHDA and CDR2 SQIVND come from the germline V gene (reference sequence). CDR3 in amino acids: CASTRLAGGSTDTQYF. For the CDR3, the DNA is TGTGCCAGTACGAGACTGGCGGGGGGGAGCACAGATACGCAGTATTTT. The full variable domain, rest sourced from reference TRBV19 and TRBJ2-3, is DGGITQSPKYLFRKEGQNVTLSCEQNLNHDAMYWYRQDPGQGLRLIYYSQIVNDFQKGDIAEGYSVSREKKESFPLTVTSAQKNPTAFYLCASTRLAGGSTDTQYFGPGTRLTVL.

The chain joins TRBV29-1 to TRBJ1-1, with 8 bases aligning to TRBD1. Losses at the gene ends were 0 bases for V and 5 bases for J; bases not matched to a gene: 5. This CDR3 has 14 amino acids. Germline V CDR1 and CDR2: SQVTM, ANQGSEA. DNA of the CDR3: TGCAGCGTTGAAGACAGGGGGCGTAGGACTGAAGCTTTCTTT. Protein product: CSVEDRGRRTEAFF.

This rearrangement joins TRBV28 to TRBJ2-3; D may be TRBD1 (6 bases). This CDR3 region has 13 residues. Per germline, CDR1 MDHEN and CDR2 SYDVKM. The V gene lost 5 bases and the J gene lost 10 bases, with 16 bases spanning the gap. In DNA form, the CDR3 reads TGTGCCAGCAGTGTCGTACAGGGTCTTCCGCAGTATTTT. Its translation: CASSVVQGLPQYF.

This chain connects TRBV13 to TRBJ2-3; TRBD1 agrees at 7 bases. Germline V gene data show CDR1 as PRHDT and CDR2 as FYEKMQ (reference sequence). V shed 4 bases, J shed 2 bases, and the junction held 9 bases outside the gene matches. This CDR3 contains 16 residues. The CDR3 bases are TGTGCCAGCAGCTCTTACGGACAGGCGGACACAGATACGCAGTATTTT. It specifies CASSSYGQADTDTQYF. Full variable domain (outside the CDR3, taken from reference TRBV13 and TRBJ2-3): AAGVIQSPRHLIKEKRETATLKCYPIPRHDTVYWYQQGPGQDPQFLISFYEKMQSDKGSIPDRFSAQQFSDYHSELNMSSLELGDSALYFCASSSYGQADTDTQYFGPGTRLTVL.

CDR3 region: CASSENLGGEKLFF. Written as DNA, the CDR3 is TGTGCCAGCAGTGAAAATTTGGGGGGTGAAAAACTGTTTTTT. V gene TRBV2 combines with J gene TRBJ1-4; D possibly corresponds to TRBD1 (5 bases). This CDR3 spans 14 amino acids. The V gene's germline CDR1 is SNHLY and CDR2 FYNNEI. The V end was cut by 2 bases, the J end by 7 bases, with 11 bases between.

V is TRBV11-2 and J is TRBJ2-3, with TRBD2 matching 8 bases. Germline CDR1 and CDR2: SGHAT and FQNNGV. V was clipped by 5 bases and J by 7 bases; unmatched bases: 5. The CDR3 is 13 residues long. CDR3 nucleotide sequence: TGTGCCAGCAGCAGTAGCGGGGTTAATACGCAGTATTTT. The encoded protein is CASSSSGVNTQYF.

CDR3 in DNA: TGCAGCGTTGGGGGTGTAGAGACACGAGAGACCCAGTACTTC. Protein product: CSVGGVETRETQYF. The chain links TRBV29-1 to TRBJ2-5; D is undetermined. V was clipped by 4 bases and J by 4 bases, with 16 bases between them. Germline V gene sequence: CDR1 SQVTM, CDR2 ANQGSEA. There are 14 residues in the CDR3. The variable domain in full, with the rest retrieved from reference TRBV29-1 and TRBJ2-5, is SAVISQKPSRDICQRGTSLTIQCQVDSQVTMMFWYRQQPGQSLTLIATANQGSEATYESGFVIDKFPISRPNLTFSTLTVSNMSPEDSSIYLCSVGGVETRETQYFGPGTRLLVL.

This chain uses TRBV11-2 with TRBJ2-1; 8 positions match TRBD2. The CDR3 has 17 amino acids. The trim removed 4 bases at V and 9 bases at J, leaving 17 bases unmatched. The germline gives CDR1 SGHAT, CDR2 FQNNGV. In DNA, the CDR3 is TGTGCCAGCAGCTCCCTCGCCTCCGGGACTAGTCTTGCTGAGCAGTTCTTC. It codes for CASSSLASGTSLAEQFF.

This clone was seen only a few times. The V call is TRBV19, the J call TRBJ2-6; D perhaps matches TRBD2 (5 bases). Between the trimmed V and J ends, which lost 9 bases and 0 bases, there was a span of 15 bases. This CDR3 region has 16 residues. Germline CDR1 reads LNHDA; CDR2 reads SQIVND (reference sequence). Here the CDR3 DNA reads TGTGCCAGCAGTCCGTTAGGGAGCTCTGGGGCCAACGTCCTGACTTTC. It encodes CASSPLGSSGANVLTF.

Regarding this clone: Other DNA variants within this sample encode the same CDR3. The gene calls are TRBV29-1 and TRBJ1-1; 7 positions agree with TRBD1. Germline V gives CDR1 SQVTM, CDR2 ANQGSEA. V shed 4 bases and J 4 bases; nucleotides not matched to a gene: 3. This CDR3 region has 12 residues. In DNA, the CDR3 is TGCAGCGTTGCAGGGGGGACCACTGAAGCTTTCTTT. It yields the protein CSVAGGTTEAFF. The full variable domain, with the rest looked up from reference TRBV29-1 and TRBJ1-1, is SAVISQKPSRDICQRGTSLTIQCQVDSQVTMMFWYRQQPGQSLTLIATANQGSEATYESGFVIDKFPISRPNLTFSTLTVSNMSPEDSSIYLCSVAGGTTEAFFGQGTRLTVV.

This clone was seen a handful of times. This chain joins TRBV5-1 and TRBJ1-4; D is undetermined. Trimming took 0 bases from V and 2 from J, leaving 11 bases between them. This CDR3 has 16 amino acids. Germline-derived CDR1 and CDR2 are SGHRS and YFSETQ. The CDR3 is CASSLGGSVTNEKLFF. CDR3 nucleotide sequence: TGCGCCAGCAGCTTGGGGGGTTCGGTGACTAATGAAAAACTGTTTTTT.

The CDR3: CASSDSVYTGELFF. The CDR3 DNA is TGTGCCAGCAGTGACAGCGTGTACACCGGGGAGCTGTTTTTT. This sequence joins TRBV6-1 and TRBJ2-2; no reliable D call. Trimming stripped 3 bases from V and 3 bases from J, with 8 bases between. The CDR3 spans 14 residues. Looked up from germline, CDR1 is MNHNS and CDR2 is SASEGT.

The rearrangement links TRBV4-2 to TRBJ2-2, with D possibly being TRBD1 or TRBD2 (5 bases each). Trimming removed 0 bases at V and 4 bases at J, with 12 bases between. The germline V gene has CDR1 LGHNA and CDR2 YNFKEQ. This CDR3 spans 16 amino acids. CDR3 nucleotides: TGTGCCAGCAGCCAAGAAGGAAGAGGGGTCACCGGGGAGCTGTTTTTT. Translation gives CASSQEGRGVTGELFF.

This chain connects TRBV25-1 to TRBJ2-1; tentatively, D is TRBD1 (5 bases). V was cut by 5 bases and J by 0 bases, with 17 bases left in between. Germline V gives CDR1 MGHDK, CDR2 SYGVNS. This CDR3 is built from 17 residues. The CDR3 coding sequence is TGTGCCAGCAGTAGGGGTCGTGGATTTAGCTCCTACAATGAGCAGTTCTTC. Its protein is CASSRGRGFSSYNEQFF.

The V and J genes are TRBV29-1 and TRBJ1-2, with unresolved D. Germline V gives CDR1 SQVTM, CDR2 ANQGSEA. There are 13 residues in the CDR3. The V and J ends lost 2 bases and 8 bases respectively, with 15 bases between them. The CDR3 protein is CSVERSPSGGYTF. CDR3 DNA: TGCAGCGTTGAAAGGTCCCCGTCGGGAGGCTACACCTTC.

The chain combines TRBV7-9 with TRBJ2-7; the D is unclear. The germline V gene has CDR1 SEHNR and CDR2 FQNEAQ (reference sequence). V was pared by 2 bases and J by 3 bases, with 8 bases between. This CDR3 is 13 amino acids long. CDR3 region: CASSLTANYEQYF. CDR3 bases: TGTGCCAGCAGCTTAACGGCAAACTACGAGCAGTACTTC.

The chain links TRBV20-1 to TRBJ2-3; D gene ambiguous. V dropped 7 bases and J dropped 5 bases, with 10 bases sitting between them. The V gene's germline CDR1 is DFQATT and CDR2 SNEGSKA (reference sequence). This CDR3 spans 11 amino acids. The CDR3 spells CSVGLRDTQYF. The CDR3 nucleotides are TGCAGTGTTGGGTTGAGAGATACGCAGTATTTT.

This clone was seen a handful of times. The chain recombines TRBV4-2 with TRBJ2-5; D is ambiguous. Germline loops: CDR1 LGHNA, CDR2 YNFKEQ. Trimming took 4 bases from V and 4 from J, leaving 10 bases between them. The CDR3 consists of 13 residues. This CDR3 is CASSPRTPETQYF. CDR3 nucleotide sequence: TGTGCCAGCAGCCCCCGGACCCCAGAGACCCAGTACTTC.

J is TRBJ1-5 and V is TRBV2; TRBD1 is a possible D gene (5 bases). Germline CDR1 is SNHLY and CDR2 is FYNNEI. The CDR3 runs 15 residues. V lost 3 bases, J lost 2 bases, and 11 bases lay in between. The CDR3 spells CASSEQGLGNQPQHF. The CDR3 DNA sequence: TGTGCCAGCAGTGAGCAGGGCCTTGGCAATCAGCCCCAGCATTTT.

The chain has TRBV18 and TRBJ2-1; 7 positions agree with TRBD1. The CDR3 totals 17 residues. Germline-derived CDR1 and CDR2 are KGHSH and LQKENI. Trimming took 0 bases from V and 2 from J; bases not matched to a gene: 7. Written as DNA, the CDR3 is TGTGCCAGCTCACCACCGGGTGGGGACAGACCCTACAATGAGCAGTTCTTC. Translated, it gives CASSPPGGDRPYNEQFF.

The chain joins TRBV2 to TRBJ2-5; D unclear. The CDR3 extends over 13 amino acids. Germline loops: CDR1 SNHLY, CDR2 FYNNEI. Trimming took off 3 bases at V and 12 bases at J, with 17 bases between the two ends. CDR3 residues: CASSDTVQALEYF. The DNA for the CDR3 is TGTGCCAGCAGTGATACAGTTCAAGCGCTGGAGTACTTC.

The rearrangement joins TRBV5-1 to TRBJ1-6, with 9 nucleotides matching TRBD1. Germline CDR1 SGHRS, CDR2 YFSETQ. The CDR3 contains 15 residues. With V trimmed by 5 bases and J by 8 bases, 8 bases remained unmatched. CDR3 nucleotides: TGCGCCAGCAGTTACGGGACAGGGAAGGATTCACCCCTCCACTTT. It encodes CASSYGTGKDSPLHF.

The rearrangement links TRBV29-1 to TRBJ2-1; D is perhaps TRBD1 (6 bases). The CDR3 loop spans 13 amino acids. Germline V gene sequence: CDR1 SQVTM, CDR2 ANQGSEA. V dropped 6 bases and J dropped 8 bases, with 17 bases sitting between them. CDR3 amino acids: CSVKGQYMDEQFF. The CDR3 DNA sequence: TGCAGCGTGAAAGGACAGTATATGGATGAGCAGTTCTTC.

The V gene is TRBV7-2, the J gene TRBJ1-1; no reliable D call. CDR1 is SGHTA, CDR2 FQGNSA, per germline. CDR3 length: 12 residues. V lost 1 base, J lost 6 bases, and 6 bases lay in between. Written as DNA, the CDR3 is TGTGCCAGCAGCTTAGTTTCGGCTGAAGCTTTCTTT. Its translation: CASSLVSAEAFF.